This T cell receptor beta chain derives from a study of cytomegalovirus exposure and HLA in healthy donors. The primer mix had 60 Vbeta and 13 Jbeta primers. Profiling relied on immunoSEQ multiplex PCR, and the TCRdb table lists in-frame clones only, not all of them. Of about 160,000 clones listed, more than 80% are singletons. This clone appeared a few times. The CDR3 contains 15 residues. Germline V CDR1 and CDR2: SGHNT, YENEEA. With V trimmed by 1 base and J by 5 bases, 4 bases remained unmatched. The V and J genes are TRBV11-3 and TRBJ1-1; TRBD1 matches at 10 bases. This TCR was sampled from a woman under 30 in good health and CMV-seronegative. Sample: PBMCs. CDR3 sequence (DNA): TGTGCCAGCAGCTTAGGACAGGGGGCGCGAACTGAAGCTTTCTTT. Translating it yields CASSLGQGARTEAFF.